The rows below give T cell receptor beta chains drawn from one sample of a study of T cell responses to AZD1222 COVID-19 vaccine. The protocol was immunoSEQ multiplex PCR, while the TCRdb copy is restricted to in-frame clones and leaves out a portion. There are some 150,000 clones in the sample; approximately 85% occur only once, and approximately 8% lies in the top ten. Sequencing used peripheral blood, obtained 28 days after the second dose of the MenACWY control vaccine. The source is an adult who received the MenACWY meningococcal vaccine as a control. The CDR3 runs from the conserved cysteine through the conserved F or W. The D gene is left open where the match is weak. Expanded clones get a size class; other rows say once, few or many, or leave the size out.

V gene,D gene,J gene,clone size,CDR3 protein
TRBV5-1,TRBD1,TRBJ1-2,once,CASSAGGQGAYGYTF
TRBV2,-,TRBJ2-3,-,CARRTFSSTDTQYF
TRBV25-1,-,TRBJ1-6,once,CAKDTRGFDGSPLHF
TRBV28,-,TRBJ1-5,-,CASSPGPAPPQHF
TRBV19,-,TRBJ2-5,few,CASSMNGPGETQYF
TRBV6-6,-,TRBJ2-7,-,CASSRLVQVHEQYF
TRBV29-1,-,TRBJ2-2,-,CSATTGSGTGELFF
TRBV4-3,-,TRBJ2-3,-,CASGFADTQYF
TRBV7-2,-,TRBJ2-5,-,CASSSMGGAEETQYF
TRBV5-1,-,TRBJ2-1,once,CASSLEPNSYNEQFF
TRBV29-1,TRBD2,TRBJ2-7,-,CSVKGLAGDSRTYEQYF
TRBV5-4,TRBD1,TRBJ2-6,-,CASSPGTGISGANVLTF
TRBV6-6,-,TRBJ1-2,-,CASSSVTANYGYTF
TRBV29-1,-,TRBJ1-2,-,CSVIGGRGGGNYGYTF
TRBV5-5,-,TRBJ1-4,-,CASSFSRTSEKLFF
TRBV20-1,-,TRBJ2-1,-,CSAIEGNEQFF
TRBV2,-,TRBJ1-5,-,CASKEGRQPQHF
TRBV14,TRBD1,TRBJ1-1,-,CASSQGTGSGFMNTEAFF
TRBV29-1,TRBD1,TRBJ2-3,-,CSARMGQGIPDTQYF
TRBV6-2/TRBV6-3,-,TRBJ1-5,-,CASSYLQGGQPQHF
TRBV19,TRBD1,TRBJ1-1,-,CASSIRGQVNTEAFF
TRBV14,-,TRBJ2-3,-,CASSQDRGVPSTDTQYF
TRBV7-2,-,TRBJ2-2,-,CASSLAVNHPTGELFF
TRBV6-2/TRBV6-3,-,TRBJ2-1,-,CASSYSGGGNEQFF
TRBV4-3,TRBD1,TRBJ2-7,-,CASSRGQGYEQYF
TRBV9,TRBD1,TRBJ1-1,-,CASSVVGGQVNTEAFF
TRBV21-1,-,TRBJ1-1,-,CASSKERRMNTEAFF
TRBV5-1,TRBD2,TRBJ2-3,-,CASSPTSGGTDTQYF
TRBV23-1,-,TRBJ1-5,-,CASSQFPGRANQPQHF
TRBV25-1,-,TRBJ1-6,-,CASSGGTTNPNSPLHF
TRBV19,-,TRBJ1-2,-,CASSISRTNYGYTF
TRBV5-4,-,TRBJ1-4,-,CASSSRGGNEKLFF
TRBV6-5,-,TRBJ2-1,-,CASIRGLSPYNEQFF
TRBV5-1,-,TRBJ1-1,-,CASSTHGRGGLNTEAFF
TRBV28,-,TRBJ1-1,few,CASSPTVRMNTEAFF
TRBV19,-,TRBJ1-1,-,CASSPTAIGRNTEAFF
TRBV29-1,TRBD1,TRBJ2-7,once,CSVETGVAYEQYF
TRBV6-5,-,TRBJ1-2,-,CASSYAQGGYTF
TRBV7-2,TRBD2,TRBJ2-7,-,CASSFSGLAPYEQYF
TRBV30,-,TRBJ1-1,-,CAWSLSWEAFF
TRBV6-1,-,TRBJ1-2,-,CASSDSRVGGYTF
TRBV2,TRBD1,TRBJ1-3,-,CASRMDRENTIYF
TRBV7-2,TRBD1,TRBJ1-2,-,CASSLGAGGLQGYTF
TRBV27,-,TRBJ2-7,-,CASSRGGVYEQYF
TRBV6-2/TRBV6-3,-,TRBJ2-5,-,CASSYSPDQTLQETQYF
TRBV7-8,TRBD1,TRBJ1-1,-,CASSTTGGRTEAFF
TRBV10-1,TRBD2,TRBJ2-5,-,CASSEGGAGGKTQYF
TRBV5-5,-,TRBJ2-7,-,CASSLEPLGQPEGEQYF
TRBV5-1,-,TRBJ1-3,-,CASSPGNGGNTIYF
TRBV7-9,TRBD1,TRBJ1-3,few,CASSLALGGTGNTIYF
TRBV2,TRBD1,TRBJ1-1,-,CASSLTRGHTEAFF
TRBV12-3/TRBV12-4,-,TRBJ2-1,-,CASSLSGQRQFF
TRBV7-9,TRBD1,TRBJ1-6,-,CASSLQDRGLNSPLHF